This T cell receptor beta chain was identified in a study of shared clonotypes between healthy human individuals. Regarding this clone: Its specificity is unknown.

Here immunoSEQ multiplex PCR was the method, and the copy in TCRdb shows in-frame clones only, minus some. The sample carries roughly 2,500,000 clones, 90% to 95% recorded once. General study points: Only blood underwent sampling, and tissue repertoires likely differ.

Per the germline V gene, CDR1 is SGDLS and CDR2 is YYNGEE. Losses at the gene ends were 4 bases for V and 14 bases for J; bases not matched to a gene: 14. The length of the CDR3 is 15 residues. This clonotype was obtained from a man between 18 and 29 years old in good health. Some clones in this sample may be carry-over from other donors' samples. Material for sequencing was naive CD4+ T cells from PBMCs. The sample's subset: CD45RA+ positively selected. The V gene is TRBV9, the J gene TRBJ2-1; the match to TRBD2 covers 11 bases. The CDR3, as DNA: TGTGCCAGCAGCCCTACTAGCGGGAGTCCCCCTCAAGAGTTCTTC. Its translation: CASSPTSGSPPQEFF.